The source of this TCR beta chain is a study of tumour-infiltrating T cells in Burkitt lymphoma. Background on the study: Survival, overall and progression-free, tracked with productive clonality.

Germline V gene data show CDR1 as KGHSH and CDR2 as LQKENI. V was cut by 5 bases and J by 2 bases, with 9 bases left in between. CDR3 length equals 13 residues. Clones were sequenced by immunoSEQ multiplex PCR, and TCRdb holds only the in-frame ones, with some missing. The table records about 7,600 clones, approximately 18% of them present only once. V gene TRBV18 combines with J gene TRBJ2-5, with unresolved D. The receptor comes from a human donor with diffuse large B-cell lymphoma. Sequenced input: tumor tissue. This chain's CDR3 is CASSIGEQETQYF. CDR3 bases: TGTGCCAGCTCAATTGGGGAACAAGAGACCCAGTACTTC.